This T cell receptor (beta chain) was documented in a study of T-cell memory formation after mild COVID-19. TCRdb ran MiXCR on the 5' RACE reads and lists one entry per CDR3 protein. Altogether roughly 190,000 distinct CDR3 sequences are present, 27% being singletons, with the ten largest covering more than 9.5%. This clonotype was observed once. The V end was cut by 3 bases, the J end by 9 bases, with 15 bases between. The CDR3 spans 14 residues. Germline V gene data show CDR1 as SGHAT and CDR2 as FQNNGV. The clonotype comes from an adult woman who had mild COVID-19 (a few samples of this study predate the infection). Cell type and time point are not known. The source material was PBMCs or a T cell subset sorted from them (not recorded which). V usage is TRBV11-2 and J usage is TRBJ2-1, with a possible D match to TRBD1 (6 bases). The CDR3 reads CASSFGPGVSEQFF. In DNA, the CDR3 is TGTGCCAGCAGCTTCGGACCAGGGGTGAGTGAGCAGTTCTTC.